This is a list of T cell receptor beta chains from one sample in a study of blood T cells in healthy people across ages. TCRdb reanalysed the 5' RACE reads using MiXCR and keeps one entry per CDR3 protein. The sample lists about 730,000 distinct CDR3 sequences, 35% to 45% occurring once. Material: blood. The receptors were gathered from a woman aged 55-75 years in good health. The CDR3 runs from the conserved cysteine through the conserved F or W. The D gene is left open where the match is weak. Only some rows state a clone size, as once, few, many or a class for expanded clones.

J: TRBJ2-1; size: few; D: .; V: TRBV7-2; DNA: TGTGCCAGCAGCTTACCGGACCCAAATGAGCAGTTCTTC; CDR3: CASSLPDPNEQFF
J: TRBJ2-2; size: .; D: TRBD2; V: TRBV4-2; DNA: TGTGCCAGCAGCCAAGAGGTTCAGCGGGAGGGTTCGAGGAAGGACACCGGGGAGCTGTTTTTT; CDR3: CASSQEVQREGSRKDTGELFF
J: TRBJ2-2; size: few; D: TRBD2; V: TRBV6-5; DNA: TGTGCCAGCAGTTACTCATCGGGAGGGCCCGGGGAGCTGTTTTTT; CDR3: CASSYSSGGPGELFF
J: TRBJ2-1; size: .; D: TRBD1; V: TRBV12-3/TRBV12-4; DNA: TGTGCCAGCAGTAAACCCCAGACAGGGGGGAGGGACAATGAGCAGTTCTTC; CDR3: CASSKPQTGGRDNEQFF
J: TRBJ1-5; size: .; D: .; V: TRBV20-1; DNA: TGCAGTGCTACCGGACCGACTTTTTATAGCAATCAGCCCCAGCATTTT; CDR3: CSATGPTFYSNQPQHF
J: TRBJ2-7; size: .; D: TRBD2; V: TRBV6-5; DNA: TGTGCCAGCAGTTACAAAGCGGGATCTGGATCGCGCGAGCAGTACTTC; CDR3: CASSYKAGSGSREQYF
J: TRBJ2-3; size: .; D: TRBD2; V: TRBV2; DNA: TGTGCCAGCAGTGAAACTAGCGGGGGGAAAAATACGCAGTATTTT; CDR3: CASSETSGGKNTQYF
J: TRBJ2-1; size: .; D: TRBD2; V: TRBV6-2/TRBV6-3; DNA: TGTGCCAGCAGTTATCTAGGCGGGAGGGCCGGTATTGGCAATGAGCAGTTCTTC; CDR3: CASSYLGGRAGIGNEQFF
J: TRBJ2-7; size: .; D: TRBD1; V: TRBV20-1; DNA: TGCAGTGGTGAATTGACAGGGCAGAACAAGCAGTACTTC; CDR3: CSGELTGQNKQYF
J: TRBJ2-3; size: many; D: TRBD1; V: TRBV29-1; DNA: TGCAGCGCCGAGAAACAGGGGACAGATACGCAGTATTTT; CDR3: CSAEKQGTDTQYF
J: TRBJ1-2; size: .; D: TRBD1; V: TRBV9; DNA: TGTGCCAGCAGCCCATCCGGGACAGGGATCTATGACTACACCTTC; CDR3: CASSPSGTGIYDYTF
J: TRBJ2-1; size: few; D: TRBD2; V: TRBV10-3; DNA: TGTGCCATCAGTGATCGGCGGGAGGGGGTAGATGAGCAGTTCTTC; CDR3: CAISDRREGVDEQFF
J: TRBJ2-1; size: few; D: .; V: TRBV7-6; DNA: TGTGCCAGCAGCTTAGCAACGGCGTCAGCCTACAATGAGCAGTTCTTC; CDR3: CASSLATASAYNEQFF
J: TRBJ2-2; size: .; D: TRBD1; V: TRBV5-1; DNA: TGCGCCAGCAGCTTCGGGACAGCTAACACCGGGGAGCTGTTTTTT; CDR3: CASSFGTANTGELFF
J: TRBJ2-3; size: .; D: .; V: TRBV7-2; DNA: TGTGCCAGCAGCTCAGGAGAGGGAGAGGGTGCCGCAGATACGCAGTATTTT; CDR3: CASSSGEGEGAADTQYF
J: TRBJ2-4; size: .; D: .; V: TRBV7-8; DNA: TGTGCCAGCAGCTTAGCTCCAGGAGCTTTAGCCAAAAACATTCAGTACTTC; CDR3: CASSLAPGALAKNIQYF
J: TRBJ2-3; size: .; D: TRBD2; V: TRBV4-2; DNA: TGTGCCAGCAGCCAAGATGGGGCGGGGGACGGCGCAGATACGCAGTATTTT; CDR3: CASSQDGAGDGADTQYF
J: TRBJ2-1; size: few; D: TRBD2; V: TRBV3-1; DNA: TGTGCCAGCAGCCAGGGGACTAGCGGGGGGGCCCATGAGCAGTTCTTC; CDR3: CASSQGTSGGAHEQFF
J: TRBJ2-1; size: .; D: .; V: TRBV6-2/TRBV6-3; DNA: TGTGCCGGCAGTTACAAAGCTCACAATGAGCAGTTCTTC; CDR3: CAGSYKAHNEQFF
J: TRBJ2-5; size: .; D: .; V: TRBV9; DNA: TGTGCCAGCAGCGTGCAGGGACAAGAGACCCAGTACTTC; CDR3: CASSVQGQETQYF
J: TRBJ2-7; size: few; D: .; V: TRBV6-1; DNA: TGTGCCAGCCAAAGTTCTCAAGGCGACGAGCAGTACTTC; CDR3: CASQSSQGDEQYF
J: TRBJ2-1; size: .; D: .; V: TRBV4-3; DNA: TGCGCCAGCAGCCAAGGGATACCTAGCCGGGAGCACAATGAGCAGTTCTTC; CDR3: CASSQGIPSREHNEQFF
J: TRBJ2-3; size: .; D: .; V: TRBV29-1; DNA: TGCAGCGTTGTTCTCACAGATACGCAGTATTTT; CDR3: CSVVLTDTQYF
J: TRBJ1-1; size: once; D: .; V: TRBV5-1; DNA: TGCGCCAGCAGCTTGAGGAACCTCATGAACACTGAAGCTTTCTTT; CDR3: CASSLRNLMNTEAFF
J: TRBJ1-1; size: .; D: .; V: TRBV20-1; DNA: TGCAGTGCTAGATACGGGAGCACTGAAGCTTTCTTT; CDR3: CSARYGSTEAFF
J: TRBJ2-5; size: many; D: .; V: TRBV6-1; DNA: TGTGCCAGCAGTGGTCAAGAGACCCAGTACTTC; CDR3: CASSGQETQYF
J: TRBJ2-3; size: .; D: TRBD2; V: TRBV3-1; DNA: TGTGCCAGCAGCCAAGCAGGAGCGGGAGGGGACACAGATACGCAGTATTTT; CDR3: CASSQAGAGGDTDTQYF
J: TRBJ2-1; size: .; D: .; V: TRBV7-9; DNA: TGTGCCAGCAGCCCCCGGGGCTCGAGCTCCTACAATGAGCAGTTCTTC; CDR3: CASSPRGSSSYNEQFF
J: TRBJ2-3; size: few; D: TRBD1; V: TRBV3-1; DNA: TGTGCCAGCAGCCAAGAGGCCTCGACAGGGAAGGATACGCAGTATTTT; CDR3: CASSQEASTGKDTQYF
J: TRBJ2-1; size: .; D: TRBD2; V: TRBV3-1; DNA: TGTGCCGGCAGCCAAGAGGCTAGCGGAAGGTATTACAATGAGCAGTTCTTC; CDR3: CAGSQEASGRYYNEQFF
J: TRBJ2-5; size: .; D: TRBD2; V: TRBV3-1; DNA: TGTGCCAGCAGCACTCGGACTAGCGGGAGGAGCGAGACCCAGTACTTC; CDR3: CASSTRTSGRSETQYF
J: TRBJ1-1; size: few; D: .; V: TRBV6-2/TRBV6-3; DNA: TGTGCCAGCAGCTCAGGGCCTGAAGCTTTCTTT; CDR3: CASSSGPEAFF
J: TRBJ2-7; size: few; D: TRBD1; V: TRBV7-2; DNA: TGTGCCAGCAGCGCGGGACAGGGTGGAGTCGAGCAGTACTTC; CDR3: CASSAGQGGVEQYF
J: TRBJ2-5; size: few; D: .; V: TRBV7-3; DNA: TGTGCCAGCAGCTTAACCCAACGAGAGACCCAGTACTTC; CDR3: CASSLTQRETQYF
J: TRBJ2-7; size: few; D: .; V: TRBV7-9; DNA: TGTGCCAGCAGCGAACCTTTGGGTCGGACCTACGAGCAGTACTTC; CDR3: CASSEPLGRTYEQYF
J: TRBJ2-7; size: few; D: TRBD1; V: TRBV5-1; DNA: TGCGCCAGCAGCTCAAATACAGGGGGAGAGCAGTACTTC; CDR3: CASSSNTGGEQYF
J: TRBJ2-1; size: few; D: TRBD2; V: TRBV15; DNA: TGTGCCACCAGCAGACCCCCTAGCGGGGGTTACAATGAGCAGTTCTTC; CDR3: CATSRPPSGGYNEQFF
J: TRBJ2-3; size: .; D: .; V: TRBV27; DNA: TGTACCAGCAGTTTTTCAGATACGCAGTATTTT; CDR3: CTSSFSDTQYF
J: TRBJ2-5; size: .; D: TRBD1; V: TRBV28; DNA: TGTGCCAGCAGTCCAGGAGGGACAGGGGAACAAGAGACCCTGTACTTC; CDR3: CASSPGGTGEQETLYF
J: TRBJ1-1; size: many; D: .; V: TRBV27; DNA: TGTGCCAGCAGTTTATCGGTCACGGGAAACACTGAAGCTTTCTTT; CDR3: CASSLSVTGNTEAFF